The rows below give T cell receptor beta chains drawn from one sample of a study of identifying expanded T cells in peripheral blood. Generated by immunoSEQ multiplex PCR, the TCRdb table keeps only in-frame clones and is missing some. Among 60,000 to 80,000 clones listed, 75% to 90% were seen once. The source material was blood. These receptors were taken from a person aged 18 to 70 in good health. Each CDR3 is given with its conserved first and last residue. Each record gives: J gene, CDR3 length, V gene, D gene, clone size, CDR3 DNA, CDR3 protein. The D gene is left open where the match is weak. The size entry is marked missing in some rows and otherwise reads once, few, many or a size class.

TRBJ2-1 14 TRBV7-2 TRBD2 . TGTGCCAGCAGCTGGGGACTAGTGAAATATGAGCAGTTCTTC CASSWGLVKYEQFF
TRBJ2-5 13 TRBV7-6 . . TGTGCCAGCAGCAGAGGGGGTAGGGAGACCCAGTACTTC CASSRGGRETQYF
TRBJ1-2 12 TRBV5-1 TRBD1 . TGCGCCAGCAGCTTGGCAGGGGGAGGCTACACCTTC CASSLAGGGYTF
TRBJ1-6 15 TRBV14 . . TGTGCCAGCAGCCAAGGGGCAGGAGCTAATTCACCCCTCCACTTT CASSQGAGANSPLHF
TRBJ1-5 14 TRBV9 . once TGTGCCAGCAATGAGGGGGGGGGAAATCAGCCCCAGCATTTT CASNEGGGNQPQHF
TRBJ1-6 13 TRBV30 TRBD1 few TGTGCCTGGAGTGTACAGGGGAATTCACCCCTCCACTTT CAWSVQGNSPLHF
TRBJ2-1 15 TRBV5-4 . once TGTGCCAGCAGCCGTACAGGGAGCAGAATCAATGAGCAGTTCTTC CASSRTGSRINEQFF
TRBJ2-2 17 TRBV5-6 TRBD1 . TGTGCCAGCAGCCCCGGGTTCGGACAGGAGAACACCGGGGAGCTGTTTTTT CASSPGFGQENTGELFF
TRBJ2-3 17 TRBV9 . . TGTGCCAGCAGCGGGCGAGGGGGGACGACCAGCGCAGATACGCAGTATTTT CASSGRGGTTSADTQYF
TRBJ1-1 13 TRBV6-1 . . TGTGCCAGCAGTGAGACAGCAAACACTGAAGCTTTCTTT CASSETANTEAFF
TRBJ2-7 14 TRBV25-1 TRBD1 . TGTGCCAGCAGCTACGCTGGGACAGCCTACGAGCAGTACTTC CASSYAGTAYEQYF
TRBJ1-1 16 TRBV30 . . TGTGCCTGGAGTTCCCCCCGGGGGATTTGGAACACTGAAGCTTTCTTT CAWSSPRGIWNTEAFF
TRBJ1-2 14 TRBV19 TRBD1 . TGTGCCAGTAGTATACCCGGACAGGACTATGGCTACACCTTC CASSIPGQDYGYTF
TRBJ2-7 14 TRBV4-1 . . TGCGCCAGCAGCCAAGTGACGGGTGCCTACGAGCAGTACTTC CASSQVTGAYEQYF
TRBJ2-7 15 TRBV19 TRBD1 . TGTGCCAGTAGTATAGACCAGACAGGGTCCTACGAGCAGTACTTC CASSIDQTGSYEQYF
TRBJ1-1 15 TRBV7-9 . . TGTGCCAGCAGCCACGGGACACTGGCGATGACTGAAGCTTTCTTT CASSHGTLAMTEAFF
TRBJ2-7 14 TRBV13 TRBD1 . TGTGCCAGCAGCCGACGACAGGGCTCCTACGAGCAGTACTTC CASSRRQGSYEQYF
TRBJ2-2 14 TRBV9 . . TGTGCCAGCAGCGACAGGAGGGGTACCGGGGAGCTGTTTTTT CASSDRRGTGELFF
TRBJ1-1 17 TRBV30 TRBD1 once TGTGCCTGGGCGGGGGACAGGGGTCCCGCGGTGAACACTGAAGCTTTCTTT CAWAGDRGPAVNTEAFF
TRBJ1-2 12 TRBV2 . few TGTGCCAGCAGGGTTTCTGTGGATGGCTACACCTTC CASRVSVDGYTF